This T cell receptor (beta chain) was recorded in a study of blood T cells in healthy people across ages. A sample-barcoded 5' primer and a J-beta primer mix were used in a second PCR of roughly 6 to 12 cycles. Each CDR3 protein gets one entry after TCRdb re-called the 5' RACE reads with MiXCR. The sample holds around 670,000 distinct CDR3 sequences, about 30% seen once. Study conclusions and caveats: Among T cells, TCR beta diversity per million cells dropped roughly linearly as age rose.

After removal of 5 bases from V and 6 bases from J, the junction contained 7 bases not matched to a gene. This CDR3 region has 15 residues. The germline gives CDR1 MNHEY, CDR2 SVGAGI. Comments on this clonotype: Antigen specificity is unknown.

This clonotype originated in an elderly woman in good health. This chain links TRBV6-5 with TRBJ2-1, with 10 bases fitting TRBD2. Specimen: blood. The CDR3 protein is CASSESLAGGNEQFF. The CDR3 region has the DNA TGTGCCAGCAGTGAATCCTTAGCGGGAGGCAATGAGCAGTTCTTC.